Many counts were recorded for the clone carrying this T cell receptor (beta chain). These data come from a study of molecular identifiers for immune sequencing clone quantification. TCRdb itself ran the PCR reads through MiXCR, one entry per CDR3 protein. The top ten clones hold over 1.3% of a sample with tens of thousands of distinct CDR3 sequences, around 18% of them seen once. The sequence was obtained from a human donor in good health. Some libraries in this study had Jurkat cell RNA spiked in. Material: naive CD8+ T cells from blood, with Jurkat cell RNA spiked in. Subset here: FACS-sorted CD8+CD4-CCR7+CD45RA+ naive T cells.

DNA for the CDR3: TGTGCCAGCAGCCATGACCCCCGGCGAGAGCAGTACTTC. As protein: CASSHDPRREQYF. The chain carries TRBV3-1 and TRBJ2-7; D is undetermined. This CDR3 has 13 amino acids. In germline, CDR1 is LGHDT, CDR2 YNNKEL (reference sequence). The V and J ends lost 3 bases and 7 bases respectively, with 13 bases between them.